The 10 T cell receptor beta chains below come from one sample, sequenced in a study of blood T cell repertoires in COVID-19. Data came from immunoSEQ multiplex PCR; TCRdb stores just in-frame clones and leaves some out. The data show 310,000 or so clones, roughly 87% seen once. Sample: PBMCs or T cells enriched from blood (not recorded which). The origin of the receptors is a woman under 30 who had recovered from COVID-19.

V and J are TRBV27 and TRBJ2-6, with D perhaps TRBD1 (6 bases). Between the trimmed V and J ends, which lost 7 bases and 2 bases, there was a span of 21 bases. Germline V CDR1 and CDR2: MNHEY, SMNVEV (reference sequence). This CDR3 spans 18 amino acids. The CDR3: CASKERDTYSPGANVLTF. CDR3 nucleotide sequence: TGTGCCAGCAAAGAAAGGGACACCTATTCACCTGGGGCCAACGTCCTGACTTTC.

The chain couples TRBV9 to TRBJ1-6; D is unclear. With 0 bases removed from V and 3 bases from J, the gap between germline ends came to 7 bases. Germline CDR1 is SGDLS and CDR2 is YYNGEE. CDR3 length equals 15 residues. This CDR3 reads CASSVGPGYNSPLHF. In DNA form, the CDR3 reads TGTGCCAGCAGCGTAGGTCCAGGCTATAATTCACCCCTCCACTTT.

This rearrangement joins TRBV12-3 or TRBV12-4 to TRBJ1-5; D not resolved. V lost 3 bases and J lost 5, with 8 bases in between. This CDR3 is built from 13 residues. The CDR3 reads CASSFNLHQPQHF. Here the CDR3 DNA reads TGTGCCAGCAGTTTTAATCTACATCAGCCCCAGCATTTT.

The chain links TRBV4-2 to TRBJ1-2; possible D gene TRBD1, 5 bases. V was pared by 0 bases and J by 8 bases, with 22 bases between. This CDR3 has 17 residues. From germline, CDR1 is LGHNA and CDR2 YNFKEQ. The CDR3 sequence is CASSQELGGVGFQGYTF. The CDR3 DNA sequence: TGTGCCAGCAGCCAAGAGTTGGGGGGAGTCGGTTTCCAGGGCTACACCTTC.

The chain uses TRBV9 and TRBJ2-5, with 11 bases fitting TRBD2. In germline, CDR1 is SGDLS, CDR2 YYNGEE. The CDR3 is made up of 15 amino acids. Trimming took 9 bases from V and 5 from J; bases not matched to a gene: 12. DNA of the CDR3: TGTGCCACAACGGCTAGCGGGGGGATTACGGAGACCCAGTACTTC. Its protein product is CATTASGGITETQYF.

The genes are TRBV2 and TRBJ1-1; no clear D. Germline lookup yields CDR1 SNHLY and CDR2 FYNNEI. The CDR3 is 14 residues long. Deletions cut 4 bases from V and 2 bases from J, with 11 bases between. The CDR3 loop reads CASSALSVNTEAFF. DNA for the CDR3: TGTGCCAGCAGTGCCTTGAGTGTAAACACTGAAGCTTTCTTT.

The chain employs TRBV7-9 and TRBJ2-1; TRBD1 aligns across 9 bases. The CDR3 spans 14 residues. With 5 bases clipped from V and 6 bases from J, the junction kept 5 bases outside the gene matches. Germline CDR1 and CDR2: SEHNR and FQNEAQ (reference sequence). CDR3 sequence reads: CASSQGQGVNEQFF. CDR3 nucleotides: TGTGCCAGCAGCCAGGGACAGGGCGTCAATGAGCAGTTCTTC.

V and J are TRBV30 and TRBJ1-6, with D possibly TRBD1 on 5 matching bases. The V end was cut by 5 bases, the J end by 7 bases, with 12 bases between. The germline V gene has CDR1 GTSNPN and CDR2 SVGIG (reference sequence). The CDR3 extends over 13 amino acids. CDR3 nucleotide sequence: TGTGCCTGGGACAGTCTAGCGAATTCACCCCTCCACTTT. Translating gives CAWDSLANSPLHF.

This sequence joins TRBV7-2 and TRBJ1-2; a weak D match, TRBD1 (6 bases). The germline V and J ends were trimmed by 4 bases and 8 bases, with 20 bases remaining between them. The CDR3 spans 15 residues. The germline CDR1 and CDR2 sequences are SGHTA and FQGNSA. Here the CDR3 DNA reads TGTGCCAGCAGCTCCGCAACCGGCCGAAGGGGGGGCTACACCTTC. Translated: CASSSATGRRGGYTF.

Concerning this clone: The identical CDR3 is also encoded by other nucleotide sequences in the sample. CDR3 loop: CASSFSGFEKLFF. CDR3 DNA: TGTGCCAGCAGTTTTTCCGGGTTTGAAAAACTGTTTTTT. V usage is TRBV27 and J usage is TRBJ1-4; D is unresolved. The CDR3 covers 13 residues. Trimming shortened V by 3 bases and J by 7 bases, and 9 bases separated the two germline ends. Germline V gene data show CDR1 as MNHEY and CDR2 as SMNVEV (reference sequence).